Each of the 16 T cell receptor beta chains below was sequenced from the same sample in a study of cytomegalovirus exposure and HLA in healthy donors. 60 Vbeta and 13 Jbeta primers were used in PCR. Sequenced by immunoSEQ multiplex PCR; TCRdb stores in-frame clones only, minus some. This sample contains around 120,000 clones. Sequenced input: PBMCs. The receptors derive from a man aged 18 to 35 in good health and CMV-seronegative.

The chain employs TRBV5-4 and TRBJ1-2; a possible D gene is TRBD1 (6 bases). The CDR3 extends over 17 amino acids. Germline CDR1 SGHNT, CDR2 YYREEE (reference sequence). V was trimmed by 5 bases and J by 5 bases, leaving 25 bases between them. CDR3 sequence reads: CASRPYPTGGAEYGYTF. The CDR3 nucleotides read TGTGCCAGCAGACCTTACCCGACCGGGGGGGCGGAATATGGCTACACCTTC. Complete variable domain (other parts from reference TRBV5-4 and TRBJ1-2): ETGVTQSPTHLIKTRGQQVTLRCSSQSGHNTVSWYQQALGQGPQFIFQYYREEENGRGNFPPRFSGLQFPNYSSELNVNALELDDSALYLCASRPYPTGGAEYGYTFGSGTRLTVV.

The chain carries TRBV5-1 and TRBJ1-1; D remains ambiguous. CDR3 length equals 13 residues. The V end lost 2 bases, the J end lost 0 bases, and 5 bases lay between the germline ends. Germline values: CDR1 SGHRS, CDR2 YFSETQ. The CDR3 DNA follows: TGCGCCAGCAGCTTACAGCTGAACACTGAAGCTTTCTTT. Translation gives CASSLQLNTEAFF.

J is TRBJ1-1 and V is TRBV5-1; 7 bases are a match to TRBD1. After removal of 7 bases from V and 5 bases from J, the junction contained 8 bases not matched to a gene. Germline assignment: CDR1 SGHRS and CDR2 YFSETQ. CDR3 length: 13 residues. CDR3 sequence: CASSEGARTEAFF. CDR3 coding DNA: TGCGCCAGCTCGGAGGGGGCGCGGACTGAAGCTTTCTTT.

V is TRBV7-2 and J is TRBJ2-1; a possible D gene is TRBD2 (7 bases). Deletions cut 8 bases from V and 8 bases from J, with 25 bases between. The CDR3 covers 16 residues. CDR1 is SGHTA and CDR2 is FQGNSA in the germline V gene. The chain's CDR3 is CASGHSGGPFWDEQFF. The CDR3 bases are TGTGCCAGCGGCCACTCGGGGGGCCCCTTTTGGGATGAGCAGTTCTTC.

The rearrangement uses TRBV5-1 and TRBJ2-2; the match to TRBD2 covers 7 bases. V lost 5 bases to trimming and J lost 5 bases; unmatched junction nucleotides: 9. Per germline, CDR1 SGHRS and CDR2 YFSETQ. This CDR3 has 15 amino acids. The CDR3 nucleotides are TGCGCCAGCAGAGGCTCCAGGGAGGGAACCGGGGAGCTGTTTTTT. Amino acid sequence: CASRGSREGTGELFF. The entire variable domain, with the rest obtained from reference TRBV5-1 and TRBJ2-2, is as follows: KAGVTQTPRYLIKTRGQQVTLSCSPISGHRSVSWYQQTPGQGLQFLFEYFSETQRNKGNFPGRFSGRQFSNSRSEMNVSTLELGDSALYLCASRGSREGTGELFFGEGSRLTVL.

The rearrangement links TRBV10-3 to TRBJ1-1, with TRBD1 matching over 8 bases. This CDR3 spans 16 amino acids. Germline CDR1 is ENHRY and CDR2 is SYGVKD. The ends lost 0 bases at V and 2 bases at J; junction bases unmatched: 5. Written as DNA, the CDR3 is TGTGCCATCAGTGAGTCGTTAGGGACAGGAAACACTGAAGCTTTCTTT. Translating gives CAISESLGTGNTEAFF.

The V gene is TRBV9, the J gene TRBJ2-5, with 8 bases that match TRBD2. Germline assignment: CDR1 SGDLS and CDR2 YYNGEE. CDR3 length equals 16 residues. Germline trimming cut 3 bases from V and 4 bases from J; bases unmatched to any gene: 11. The CDR3 sequence: CASSGKAGVQRETQYF. In DNA form, the CDR3 reads TGTGCCAGCAGCGGGAAAGCGGGAGTACAGCGAGAGACCCAGTACTTC. The whole variable domain, filled in from reference TRBV9 and TRBJ2-5, reads DSGVTQTPKHLITATGQRVTLRCSPRSGDLSVYWYQQSLDQGLQFLIQYYNGEERAKGNILERFSAQQFPDLHSELNLSSLELGDSALYFCASSGKAGVQRETQYFGPGTRLLVL.

The chain employs TRBV25-1 and TRBJ2-5; 8 nucleotides agree with TRBD1. The CDR3 extends over 14 amino acids. V shed 5 bases, J shed 1 base, and the junction held 3 bases outside the gene matches. Per germline, CDR1 MGHDK and CDR2 SYGVNS. The chain's CDR3 is CASSPGQVQETQYF. CDR3 nucleotides: TGTGCCAGCAGTCCGGGACAGGTCCAAGAGACCCAGTACTTC.

The chain has TRBV30 and TRBJ1-5; tentatively, D is TRBD1 (5 bases). The germline gives CDR1 GTSNPN, CDR2 SVGIG (reference sequence). V lost 3 bases and J 1 base, leaving 16 bases between the germline ends. The CDR3 runs 16 residues. CDR3 nucleotides: TGTGCCTGGAGCGCCCTATGGCAGGGAAGCAATCAGCCCCAGCATTTT. Protein product: CAWSALWQGSNQPQHF.

The chain couples TRBV14 to TRBJ1-6; D might be TRBD1 (5 bases). V dropped 6 bases and J dropped 6 bases, with 12 bases sitting between them. The CDR3 is 14 residues long. CDR1 SGHDN and CDR2 FVKESK come from the germline V gene. The DNA for the CDR3 is TGTGCCAGCAGTACACAGGAGGGTAATTCACCCCTCCACTTT. Protein sequence: CASSTQEGNSPLHF. The variable domain in full, with the rest retrieved from reference TRBV14 and TRBJ1-6, is EAGVTQFPSHSVIEKGQTVTLRCDPISGHDNLYWYRRVMGKEIKFLLHFVKESKQDESGMPNNRFLAERTGGTYSTLKVQPAELEDSGVYFCASSTQEGNSPLHFGNGTRLTVT.

The chain combines TRBV6-1 with TRBJ2-2, with 8 bases fitting TRBD2. V lost 5 bases to trimming and J lost 6 bases; unmatched junction nucleotides: 11. This CDR3 has 16 amino acids. Germline V lookup: CDR1 MNHNS, CDR2 SASEGT. CDR3 nucleotides: TGTGCCAGCAGTCAAGGACTAGCCGGAGACGCCGGGGAGCTGTTTTTT. Protein product: CASSQGLAGDAGELFF.

The J gene is TRBJ2-3, the V gene TRBV19; 9 bases are a match to TRBD1. V shed 7 bases and J 5 bases; nucleotides not matched to a gene: 13. Germline CDR1 is LNHDA and CDR2 is SQIVND (reference sequence). CDR3 length: 16 amino acids. CDR3 sequence reads: CASTPYRGRVQDTQYF. The CDR3 DNA sequence: TGTGCCAGTACTCCATACAGGGGGCGAGTGCAAGATACGCAGTATTTT. Full variable domain (missing parts from reference TRBV19 and TRBJ2-3): DGGITQSPKYLFRKEGQNVTLSCEQNLNHDAMYWYRQDPGQGLRLIYYSQIVNDFQKGDIAEGYSVSREKKESFPLTVTSAQKNPTAFYLCASTPYRGRVQDTQYFGPGTRLTVL.

This rearrangement joins TRBV6-6 to TRBJ2-3; 7 bases match TRBD2. The length of the CDR3 is 16 residues. The V gene end was trimmed by 8 bases and the J gene end by 6 bases; junction bases not matched to a gene: 17. CDR1 MNHNY and CDR2 SVGAGI come from the germline V gene (reference sequence). Here the CDR3 reads CASGPGTTPWYDTQYF. The CDR3 bases are TGTGCCAGCGGGCCTGGGACTACTCCATGGTATGATACGCAGTATTTT.

The chain uses TRBV11-2 and TRBJ2-1; possible D gene TRBD2, 5 bases. The CDR3 is made up of 19 amino acids. V lost 5 bases and J 1 base, leaving 24 bases between the germline ends. The germline V gene has CDR1 SGHAT and CDR2 FQNNGV. In DNA, the CDR3 is TGTGCCAGCAGCGGACTCGGTCTGACGACTTTTAAATCCTACAATGAGCAGTTCTTC. Translation gives CASSGLGLTTFKSYNEQFF.

The rearrangement links TRBV27 to TRBJ2-3; tentative D call: TRBD2 (5 bases). Trimming pared 1 base from V and 5 bases from J, leaving 13 bases between. CDR1 is MNHEY and CDR2 is SMNVEV in the germline V gene (reference sequence). This CDR3 region has 15 residues. Here the CDR3 reads CASSLLATGKDTQYF. As DNA, the CDR3 is TGTGCCAGCAGTTTATTGGCGACGGGAAAAGATACGCAGTATTTT.

J is TRBJ1-5 and V is TRBV10-3; 8 nucleotides match TRBD1. V was clipped by 2 bases and J by 5 bases; unmatched bases: 2. The CDR3 is made up of 14 amino acids. Germline lookup yields CDR1 ENHRY and CDR2 SYGVKD. The CDR3 nucleotides are TGTGCCATCAGTGAGGGACAGGGACATCAGCCCCAGCATTTT. Residues: CAISEGQGHQPQHF.